Detailed here is one T cell receptor (beta chain). Its target is unknown. The time point was: pre-treatment baseline. The CD3+ CD4- CD8+ CD45RA- CD45RO-high CD27- CCR7- memory phenotype defined TIE cells. Samples come from before therapy and from week 3 after the first blockade cycle. No patient had earlier systemic cancer treatment, concurrent immunosuppressants, or another active cancer. Profiled with immunoSEQ multiplex PCR; TCRdb holds only in-frame clones, not every one. The repertoire includes about 1,300 clones, over 65% of them detected once, and roughly 16% sits in the top ten. V shed 2 bases and J 8 bases; nucleotides not matched to a gene: 9. The CDR3 has 17 residues. The germline gives CDR1 MNHEY, CDR2 SMNVEV (reference sequence). This entry belongs to a study of blood T cell dynamics during melanoma immunotherapy. About the study: Standard first-line treatment here was pembrolizumab or nivolumab plus ipilimumab in metastatic melanoma.

Study-wide results and limits: Immune-effector CD8+ cells best matched cell-free DNA CDR3 sequences and were most clonal. The study could not tell melanoma-specific clones from general immune activation.

The V and J genes are TRBV27 and TRBJ2-2; 12 positions match TRBD1. Sequencing was performed on CD8+ T cells from blood, taken from a patient treated with checkpoint blockade. This clonotype was obtained from a human donor with melanoma. CDR3 sequence (DNA): TGTGCCAGCAGTTTAGACGCCGGGACAGGGGGCTGGGGGGAGCTGTTTTTT. Translating gives CASSLDAGTGGWGELFF.